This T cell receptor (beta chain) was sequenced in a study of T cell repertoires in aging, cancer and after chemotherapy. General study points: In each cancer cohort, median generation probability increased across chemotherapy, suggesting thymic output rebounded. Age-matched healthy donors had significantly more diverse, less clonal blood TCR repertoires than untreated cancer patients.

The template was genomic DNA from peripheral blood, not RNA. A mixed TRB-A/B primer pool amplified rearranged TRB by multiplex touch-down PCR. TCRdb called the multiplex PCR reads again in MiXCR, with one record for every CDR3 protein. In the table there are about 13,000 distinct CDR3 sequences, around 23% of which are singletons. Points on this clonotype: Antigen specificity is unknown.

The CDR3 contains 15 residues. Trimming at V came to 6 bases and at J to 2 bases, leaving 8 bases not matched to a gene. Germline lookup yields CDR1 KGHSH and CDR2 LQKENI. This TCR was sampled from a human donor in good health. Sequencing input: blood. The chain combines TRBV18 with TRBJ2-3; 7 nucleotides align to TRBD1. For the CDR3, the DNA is TGTGCCAGCTCCCAAAACAGGGGAAACACAGATACGCAGTATTTT. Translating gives CASSQNRGNTDTQYF.